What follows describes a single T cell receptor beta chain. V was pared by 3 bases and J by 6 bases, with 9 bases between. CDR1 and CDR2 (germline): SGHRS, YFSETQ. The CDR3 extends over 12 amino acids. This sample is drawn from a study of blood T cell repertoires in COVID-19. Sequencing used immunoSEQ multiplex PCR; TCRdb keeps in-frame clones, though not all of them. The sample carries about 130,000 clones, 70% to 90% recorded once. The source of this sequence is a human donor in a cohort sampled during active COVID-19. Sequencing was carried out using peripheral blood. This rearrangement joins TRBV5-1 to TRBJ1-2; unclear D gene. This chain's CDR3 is CASSSGIDGYTF. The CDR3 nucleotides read TGCGCCAGCAGCTCGGGGATCGATGGCTACACCTTC.